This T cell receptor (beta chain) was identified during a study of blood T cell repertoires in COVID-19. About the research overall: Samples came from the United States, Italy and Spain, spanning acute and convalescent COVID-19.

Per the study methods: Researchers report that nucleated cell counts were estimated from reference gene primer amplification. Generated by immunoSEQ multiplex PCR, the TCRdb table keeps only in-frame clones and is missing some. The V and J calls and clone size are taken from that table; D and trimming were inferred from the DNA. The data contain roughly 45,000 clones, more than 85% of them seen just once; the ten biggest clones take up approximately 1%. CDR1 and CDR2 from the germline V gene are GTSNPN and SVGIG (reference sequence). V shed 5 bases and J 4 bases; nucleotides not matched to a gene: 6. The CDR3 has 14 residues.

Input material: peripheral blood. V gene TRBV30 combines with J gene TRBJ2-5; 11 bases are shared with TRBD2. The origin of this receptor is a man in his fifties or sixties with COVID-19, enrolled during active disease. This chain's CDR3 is CAWGSGRAGETQYF. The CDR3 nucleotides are TGTGCCTGGGGTAGCGGGAGGGCCGGAGAGACCCAGTACTTC.